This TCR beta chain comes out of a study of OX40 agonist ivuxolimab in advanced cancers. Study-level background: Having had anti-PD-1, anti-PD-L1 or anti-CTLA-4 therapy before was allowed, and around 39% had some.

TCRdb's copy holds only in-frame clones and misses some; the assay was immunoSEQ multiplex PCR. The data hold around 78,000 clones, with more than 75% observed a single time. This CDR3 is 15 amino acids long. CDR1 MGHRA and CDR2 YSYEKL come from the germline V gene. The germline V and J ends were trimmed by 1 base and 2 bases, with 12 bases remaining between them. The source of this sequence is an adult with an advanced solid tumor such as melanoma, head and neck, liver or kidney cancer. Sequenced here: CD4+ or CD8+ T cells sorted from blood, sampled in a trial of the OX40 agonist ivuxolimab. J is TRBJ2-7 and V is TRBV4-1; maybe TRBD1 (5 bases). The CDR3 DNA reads TGCGCCAGCAGCCAAGTATCCGGACAAGCCTACGAGCAGTACTTC. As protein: CASSQVSGQAYEQYF.